This T cell receptor beta chain stems from a study of STAT5B mutations in CD4+ large granular lymphocyte leukemia (dated by TCRdb to between 2021 and 2024). As for the study more broadly: Among the healthy controls, the CDR3 'QG' motif was associated with a particular HLA allele. The purity of purified fractions was confirmed by flow cytometry on FACSCanto II or FACSVerse to exceed 95% among lymphocytes. The study compared the TCRbeta repertoires of patients with CD4+ T-cell large granular lymphocyte leukemia against the TCRbeta repertoires of healthy blood donors. Paper-wide results and their limitations: Greater clonality appeared to be present in CD4-sorted patient repertoires than in healthy CD4+ repertoires, and the difference was retained after the putative leukemic clones were removed. TRBV06-family usage was enriched among the top patient clones (8/27) compared with healthy controls (2/35). The data were not HLA-matched, and the higher clonality in CD4+ T-LGLL than in CD8+ T-LGLL could be due to the relatively small sample size. Main leukemic clonotypes were private to each patient, although less than 30% of the main leukemic clonotypes were found at low frequency in the non-leukemic repertoires of other patients.

V is pared back by 3 bases and J by 5 bases, with 13 bases lying between the germline termini. Spanning cysteine to phenylalanine, the CDR3 consists of 14 amino acids. This entry keeps only the CDR3 DNA: 42 bases, framed from base 1. The germline V gene encodes CDR1 SGHAT and CDR2 FQNNGV. TCRbeta rearrangements were sequenced from genomic DNA using the immunoSEQ assay at survey resolution. In the authors' own workflow: In the TCR sequencing data, the smallest productive clonotype frequency that could be detected was 2.59 x 10-5. Only productive TCRbeta rearrangements, meaning sequences that were complete and in-frame, were kept for the analyses. Clonality for each sample was calculated as Simpson clonality in the immunoSEQ Analyzer version 3.0. Clones were grouped by frequency into very rare, small, medium, large (1-20%) or hyperexpanded (>20%) categories. OLGA 1.2.3 estimated generation probabilities, VDJtools produced V-gene circos plots, VDJdb was queried for specificities, and GLIPH identified CDR3 motifs. As stored in TCRdb, this immuneACCESS dataset retains in-frame rearrangements with V and J assigned. A fraction of the clones does not appear; measured against another copy, unresolved V genes explain less than half of the discrepancy, and the remainder lacks a known reason. Clone size and V and J calls were adopted from that table, with D and trimming inferred from the DNA. For this sample the table gives fewer than 40,000 clones, of which roughly 89% were detected only once. The top ten constitute over 0.35% of the sample.

This clone has only a few counts. It lacks a known antigen. The input lacks base qualities; no much larger clone sits a single base away. The healthy control group was made up of a few dozen blood donors, and the Finnish Red Cross blood service supplied their buffy coats. All TCR-sequenced material derived from peripheral blood: patient blood samples and healthy donor buffy coats. Ficoll-Hypaque gradient centrifugation was used to isolate peripheral blood mononuclear cells. Magnetic purification was used to isolate CD4+ cells from the buffy coats of the healthy controls. Genomic DNA was extracted using the Gentra Puregene Cell and Tissue kit, and a Qubit 2.0 fluorometer was used to quantify it.

The sample consisted of CD4+ T cells from blood buffy coats. The sequence is built from TRBV11-2 and TRBJ1-1, with a weak D call of TRBD1 (6 bases match). The TCR sequence derives from a human donor in good health. The CDR3 sequence is CASSLSTGWTEAFF. The DNA is as follows: TGTGCCAGCAGCTTGTCTACAGGGTGGACTGAAGCTTTCTTT.